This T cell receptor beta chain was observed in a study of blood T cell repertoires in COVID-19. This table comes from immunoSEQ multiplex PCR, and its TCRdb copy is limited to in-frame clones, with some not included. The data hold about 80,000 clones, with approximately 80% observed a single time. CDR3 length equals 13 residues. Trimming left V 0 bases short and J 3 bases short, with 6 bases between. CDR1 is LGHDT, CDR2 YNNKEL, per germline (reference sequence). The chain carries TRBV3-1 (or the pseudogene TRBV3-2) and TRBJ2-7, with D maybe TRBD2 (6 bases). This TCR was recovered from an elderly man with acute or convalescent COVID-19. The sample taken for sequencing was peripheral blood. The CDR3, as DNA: TGTGCCAGCAGCCAAGACGGGGGCTACGAGCAGTACTTC. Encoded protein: CASSQDGGYEQYF.